This T cell receptor beta chain was sequenced in a study of T cell responses to AZD1222 COVID-19 vaccine. There are 16 residues in the CDR3. Per the germline V gene, CDR1 is SGDLS and CDR2 is YYNGEE. V lost 4 bases and J 0 bases, leaving 14 bases between the germline ends. General study points: The donor cohort was predominantly white British with a female majority, and clonal diversity may have been underestimated. When two AZD1222 doses had been given, Spike-specific TCR breadth and depth rose.

Libraries were prepared by immunoSEQ multiplex PCR; TCRdb keeps only in-frame clonotypes and omits some of them. The sample consists of around 71,000 clones, 82% of them appearing once. In the case of this clone: Its target is not known.

The source was peripheral blood, collected on day 0 of AZD1222 vaccination. The source of this sequence is an adult in good health. This chain joins TRBV9 and TRBJ1-3, with TRBD1 as a possible D gene (5 bases). The CDR3 DNA follows: TGTGCCAGCAGCTCCGGGACGCCGAGCTCTGGAAACACCATATATTTT. Translating gives CASSSGTPSSGNTIYF.